One and the same sample provided the 24 T cell receptor beta chains below, sequenced in a study of cytomegalovirus exposure and HLA in healthy donors. Produced via immunoSEQ multiplex PCR; TCRdb's table is partial and in-frame only. The top ten hold about 0.61% of the sample, which has approximately 81,000 clones, approximately 93% seen once. Input material: PBMCs. The source is a man aged 18 to 35 in good health and CMV-seronegative.

The V gene is TRBV2, the J gene TRBJ1-1, with TRBD1 matching 7 bases. Unmatched junction bases numbered 10, after V lost 4 bases and J lost 5 bases. CDR1 is SNHLY, CDR2 FYNNEI, per germline. This CDR3 region has 15 residues. CDR3 region: CASSALRGQGTEAFF. Written as DNA, the CDR3 is TGTGCCAGCAGTGCTCTTAGGGGGCAGGGGACTGAAGCTTTCTTT.

V usage is TRBV5-1 and J usage is TRBJ2-1; the match to TRBD2 covers 12 bases. The V and J ends lost 4 bases and 10 bases, in that order; junction bases with no gene match: 9. Per germline, CDR1 SGHRS and CDR2 YFSETQ. The CDR3 totals 15 residues. CDR3 protein: CASSGPTSGRTEQFF. The CDR3 coding sequence is TGCGCCAGCAGCGGACCGACTAGCGGGAGAACGGAGCAGTTCTTC.

This chain links TRBV5-1 with TRBJ1-2, with D unclear. V was shortened by 7 bases and J by 2 bases, with 12 bases between the two germline ends. CDR3 size: 13 residues. The V gene's germline CDR1 is SGHRS and CDR2 YFSETQ. The CDR3 region has the DNA TGCGCCAGCGAACCCGACGGGAACTATGGCTACACCTTC. Translated, it gives CASEPDGNYGYTF.

The rearrangement uses TRBV7-9 and TRBJ1-2; 8 bases fit TRBD1. Trimming cost V 3 bases and J 6 bases; bases outside gene matches: 6. CDR1 and CDR2 from the germline V gene are SEHNR and FQNEAQ (reference sequence). The length of the CDR3 is 14 residues. The CDR3 region is CASSLGQAVDGYTF. DNA for the CDR3: TGTGCCAGCAGCTTGGGACAGGCGGTAGATGGCTACACCTTC.

The J gene is TRBJ1-2, the V gene TRBV18; a possible D gene is TRBD1 (6 bases). Germline-derived CDR1 and CDR2 are KGHSH and LQKENI. Trimming stripped 0 bases from V and 6 bases from J, with 14 bases between. CDR3 length: 15 amino acids. The CDR3 loop reads CASSPPSGTPNGYTF. The CDR3 coding sequence is TGTGCCAGCTCACCACCATCCGGGACACCCAATGGCTACACCTTC.

The genes are TRBV30 and TRBJ2-7, with D maybe TRBD1 (6 bases). Trimming cost V 1 base and J 3 bases, with 16 bases left between them. The CDR3 loop spans 15 amino acids. Germline V gives CDR1 GTSNPN, CDR2 SVGIG (reference sequence). The CDR3 DNA reads TGTGCCTGGAGTGGACGGACAGCTTCCTACTACGAGCAGTACTTC. It codes for CAWSGRTASYYEQYF.

The chain uses TRBV4-2 and TRBJ2-3; 8 bases agree with TRBD2. Germline V gene sequence: CDR1 LGHNA, CDR2 YNFKEQ. CDR3 length equals 14 residues. J lost 0 bases, V lost 6 bases, and 2 bases had no gene match. The CDR3: CASSTSGSTDTQYF. CDR3 coding DNA: TGTGCCAGCAGTACTAGCGGTAGCACAGATACGCAGTATTTT.

The chain joins TRBV7-9 to TRBJ1-2, with D maybe TRBD1 (5 bases). From germline, CDR1 is SEHNR and CDR2 FQNEAQ (reference sequence). V was pared by 6 bases and J by 5 bases, with 31 bases between. The CDR3 spans 19 residues. The CDR3 spells CASSSWIDTQGHISYGYTF. Written as DNA, the CDR3 is TGTGCCAGCAGTTCCTGGATCGATACCCAGGGTCACATTAGTTATGGCTACACCTTC.

This clone was counted only a few times. V gene TRBV5-4 combines with J gene TRBJ2-5; D unclear. CDR3 size: 13 residues. Trimming left V 6 bases short and J 0 bases short, with 9 bases between. Germline V gene sequence: CDR1 SGHNT, CDR2 YYREEE (reference sequence). The CDR3 protein is CASTRSDQETQYF. For the CDR3, the DNA is TGTGCCAGCACGCGGTCGGACCAAGAGACCCAGTACTTC.

The chain joins TRBV5-6 to TRBJ1-2; TRBD1 aligns across 7 bases. V trimming: 2 bases; J trimming: 0 bases; junction bases outside the gene matches: 4. Germline CDR1 SGHDT, CDR2 YYEEEE. The CDR3 has 15 residues. CDR3 protein: CASSLSGTANYGYTF. The CDR3 DNA is TGTGCCAGCAGCTTATCCGGGACAGCTAACTATGGCTACACCTTC.

There are a few counts of this clone. J is TRBJ1-5 and V is TRBV2, with D possibly TRBD1 on 6 matching bases. V lost 3 bases to trimming and J lost 4 bases, with 10 bases between them. In germline, CDR1 is SNHLY, CDR2 FYNNEI. The CDR3 sequence is 14 residues long. CDR3 protein: CASSDPGENQPQHF. The CDR3 DNA sequence: TGTGCCAGCAGTGATCCAGGGGAGAATCAGCCCCAGCATTTT.

This chain connects TRBV5-6 to TRBJ1-5; weak D call: TRBD1 (5 bases). Trimming left V 4 bases short and J 10 bases short, with 15 bases between. There are 13 residues in the CDR3. The V gene's germline CDR1 is SGHDT and CDR2 YYEEEE. CDR3 protein: CASSPTGGGPQHF. The CDR3 nucleotides are TGTGCCAGCAGCCCGACGGGGGGGGGACCCCAGCATTTT.

The chain carries TRBV5-8 and TRBJ1-2, with TRBD1 identical over 7 bases. J gave up 2 bases and V 3 bases, and 4 bases lay outside the gene matches. This CDR3 is built from 14 residues. CDR1 and CDR2 from the germline V gene are SGHTS and YDEGEE. The CDR3 loop is CASSSGQANYGYTF. The DNA for the CDR3 is TGTGCCAGCAGCTCTGGACAGGCAAACTATGGCTACACCTTC.

This chain uses TRBV5-1 with TRBJ2-1, with 7 positions matching TRBD2. V was clipped by 3 bases and J by 6 bases; unmatched bases: 15. The CDR3 has 17 amino acids. The germline V gene has CDR1 SGHRS and CDR2 YFSETQ. CDR3 DNA: TGCGCCAGCAGCTGGCGGAGCAGCGGGATAATCGCCAATGAGCAGTTCTTC. Translation: CASSWRSSGIIANEQFF. The full variable domain, completed using reference TRBV5-1 and TRBJ2-1, is KAGVTQTPRYLIKTRGQQVTLSCSPISGHRSVSWYQQTPGQGLQFLFEYFSETQRNKGNFPGRFSGRQFSNSRSEMNVSTLELGDSALYLCASSWRSSGIIANEQFFGPGTRLTVL.

V gene TRBV19 combines with J gene TRBJ2-7; 7 bases align to TRBD2. Unmatched junction bases numbered 13, after V lost 6 bases and J lost 2 bases. CDR3 length equals 16 residues. Germline CDR1 and CDR2: LNHDA and SQIVND (reference sequence). The CDR3: CASSDNGGTVTYEQYF. The CDR3 nucleotides are TGTGCCAGTAGCGACAACGGGGGGACGGTAACCTACGAGCAGTACTTC.

The J gene is TRBJ2-2, the V gene TRBV6-6; D gene uncertain. The CDR3 extends over 16 amino acids. V shed 6 bases and J shed 0 bases, with 14 bases lying between them. The germline V gene has CDR1 MNHNY and CDR2 SVGAGI (reference sequence). The CDR3 is CASSTSASTNTGELFF. The DNA for the CDR3 is TGTGCCAGCAGCACCTCCGCGTCAACGAACACCGGGGAGCTGTTTTTT.

The chain carries TRBV4-1 and TRBJ1-4, with TRBD1 as a possible D gene (5 bases). Germline V gene data show CDR1 as MGHRA and CDR2 as YSYEKL. V lost 1 base and J lost 0, with 9 bases in between. There are 16 residues in the CDR3. The CDR3, as DNA: TGCGCCAGCAGCCAAGTAGGGGCAGCAACTAATGAAAAACTGTTTTTT. It is translated as CASSQVGAATNEKLFF.

This sequence joins TRBV2 and TRBJ1-4; D unresolved. The CDR3 totals 11 residues. Trimming cost V 6 bases and J 10 bases, with 9 bases left between them. Germline loops: CDR1 SNHLY, CDR2 FYNNEI. The DNA of the CDR3 is TGTGCCAGCAGGAGTTACGGAAAACTGTTTTTT. Translating gives CASRSYGKLFF.

The chain joins TRBV7-9 to TRBJ2-7; 7 nucleotides agree with TRBD1. The CDR3 contains 16 residues. Losses at the gene ends were 2 bases for V and 1 base for J; bases not matched to a gene: 8. Germline assignment: CDR1 SEHNR and CDR2 FQNEAQ (reference sequence). The CDR3 sequence: CASSLPRDSGSYEQYF. The CDR3, as DNA: TGTGCCAGCAGCTTACCCCGGGACAGCGGTTCCTACGAGCAGTACTTC.

The rearrangement joins TRBV2 to TRBJ2-7, with 7 bases fitting TRBD1. V was pared by 8 bases and J by 7 bases, with 11 bases of the junction left unmatched. The V gene's germline CDR1 is SNHLY and CDR2 FYNNEI. The CDR3 extends over 13 amino acids. The CDR3 DNA reads TGTGCCAGCTCCGGGACAGCCGCTAAGGAGCAGTACTTC. Translating it yields CASSGTAAKEQYF.

The genes are TRBV6-1 and TRBJ1-5, with TRBD1 identical over 9 bases. Germline values: CDR1 MNHNS, CDR2 SASEGT. The CDR3 is 13 amino acids. V gave up 5 bases and J gave up 5 bases; unmatched junction bases: 1. The CDR3 region is CASSRQGDQPQHF. CDR3 nucleotides: TGTGCCAGCAGTAGACAGGGGGATCAGCCCCAGCATTTT.

The CDR3 region is CASSRGLTGGSYGYTF. CDR3 nucleotides: TGTGCCAGTAGTCGCGGTTTGACAGGGGGCAGCTATGGCTACACCTTC. The J gene is TRBJ1-2, the V gene TRBV19; 10 bases agree with TRBD1. Per germline, CDR1 LNHDA and CDR2 SQIVND (reference sequence). This CDR3 has 16 residues. Unmatched junction bases numbered 10, after V lost 5 bases and J lost 4 bases.

The chain has TRBV25-1 and TRBJ2-7, with 7 bases fitting TRBD1. With 8 bases clipped from V and 1 base from J, the junction kept 14 bases outside the gene matches. CDR3 length equals 16 residues. Germline CDR1 reads MGHDK; CDR2 reads SYGVNS. In DNA form, the CDR3 reads TGTGCCAGCGCCGGGGTTGGCAGGGGGAAATCCTACGAGCAGTACTTC. Its protein product is CASAGVGRGKSYEQYF.

This clone has only one observation. This chain uses TRBV12-5 with TRBJ2-2; D unclear. Trimming cost V 0 bases and J 4 bases, with 9 bases left between them. The length of the CDR3 is 15 residues. CDR1 and CDR2 (germline): LGHNT, FRNRAP. This chain's CDR3 is CASGLVLRGTGELFF. In nucleotides, the CDR3 is TGTGCTAGTGGTTTGGTACTGAGAGGCACCGGGGAGCTGTTTTTT. The full variable domain, rest sourced from reference TRBV12-5 and TRBJ2-2, is DARVTQTPRHKVTEMGQEVTMRCQPILGHNTVFWYRQTMMQGLELLAYFRNRAPLDDSGMPKDRFSAEMPDATLATLKIQPSEPRDSAVYFCASGLVLRGTGELFFGEGSRLTVL.